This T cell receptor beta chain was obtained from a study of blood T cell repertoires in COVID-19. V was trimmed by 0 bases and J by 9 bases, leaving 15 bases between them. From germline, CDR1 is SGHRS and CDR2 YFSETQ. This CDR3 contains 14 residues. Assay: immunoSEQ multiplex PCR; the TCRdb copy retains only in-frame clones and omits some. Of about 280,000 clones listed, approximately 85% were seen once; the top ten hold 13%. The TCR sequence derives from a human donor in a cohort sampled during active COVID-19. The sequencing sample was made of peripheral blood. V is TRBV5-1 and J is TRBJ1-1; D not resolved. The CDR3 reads CASSLVSGLEQAFF. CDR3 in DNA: TGCGCCAGCAGCTTGGTTTCGGGGTTGGAACAAGCTTTCTTT.